These 19 T cell receptor beta chains were sequenced from one sample in a study of blood T cell repertoires in COVID-19. Data came from immunoSEQ multiplex PCR; TCRdb stores just in-frame clones and leaves some out. This sample has tens of thousands of clones; 89% occur once, and the top ten carry over 5%. The sample was peripheral blood. The receptors originated from a man aged 55-75 years with COVID-19, enrolled during active disease.

The J gene is TRBJ2-7, the V gene TRBV7-9, with 9 positions matching TRBD2. The junction had 8 bases not matched to a gene; V was cut back by 5 bases and J by 6 bases. This CDR3 has 14 residues. Germline CDR1 is SEHNR and CDR2 is FQNEAQ (reference sequence). CDR3 in amino acids: CASSISSGMLEQYF. CDR3 sequence (DNA): TGTGCCAGCAGCATATCTAGCGGGATGCTCGAGCAGTACTTC.

DNA for the CDR3: TGTGCCAGCAGCTTACTCGGGACAGGCATCGGAGAGACCCAGTACTTC. Residues: CASSLLGTGIGETQYF. The genes are TRBV11-2 and TRBJ2-5; TRBD1 matches 8 bases. The germline V gene encodes CDR1 SGHAT and CDR2 FQNNGV. The CDR3 covers 16 residues. V lost 2 bases, J lost 4 bases, and 9 bases stayed unmatched.

The sample holds a few counts of this clone. The chain recombines TRBV6-1 with TRBJ2-7; D uncertain. CDR1 is MNHNS and CDR2 is SASEGT in the germline V gene. Deletions cut 1 base from V and 3 bases from J, with 13 bases between. The CDR3 extends over 15 amino acids. The CDR3 protein is CASSEGTAQYYEQYF. Written as DNA, the CDR3 is TGTGCCAGCAGTGAAGGTACGGCACAGTACTACGAGCAGTACTTC.

This sequence joins TRBV29-1 and TRBJ2-3; 10 positions agree with TRBD2. V was pared by 8 bases and J by 1 base, with 6 bases of the junction left unmatched. The CDR3 has 14 amino acids. Germline V gene data show CDR1 as SQVTM and CDR2 as ANQGSEA. The CDR3 here is CSFSGTSGTDTQYF. As DNA, the CDR3 is TGCAGCTTCTCCGGGACTAGCGGCACAGATACGCAGTATTTT.

The chain combines TRBV7-3 with TRBJ1-2; D call uncertain. This CDR3 is 13 amino acids long. The V and J ends lost 0 bases and 4 bases respectively, with 6 bases between them. Germline V gene sequence: CDR1 SGHTA, CDR2 FQGTGA. The CDR3 DNA reads as TGTGCCAGCAGCTTAACCCACGGCTATGGCTACACCTTC. Amino acid sequence: CASSLTHGYGYTF.

This clone came up once. V usage is TRBV5-1 and J usage is TRBJ2-1, with a tentative D call TRBD1 (5 bases). Germline CDR1 is SGHRS and CDR2 is YFSETQ. This CDR3 is 15 amino acids long. V was cut by 2 bases and J by 0 bases, with 9 bases left in between. The CDR3 DNA reads as TGCGCCAGCAGCTTCACAGGTAGCTCCTACAATGAGCAGTTCTTC. Its translation: CASSFTGSSYNEQFF.

The gene calls are TRBV3-1 (or the pseudogene TRBV3-2) and TRBJ1-2, with D perhaps matching TRBD1 (6 bases). V shed 4 bases and J shed 5 bases, with 11 bases lying between them. CDR3 length equals 13 residues. Germline V CDR1 and CDR2: LGHDT, YNNKEL (reference sequence). The CDR3 reads CASSPRGYYGYTF. CDR3 coding DNA: TGTGCCAGCAGCCCGAGGGGGTATTATGGCTACACCTTC.

Regarding this clone: At one boundary the junction diverges from the germline segment, which might be a read error. V is TRBV9 and J is TRBJ2-1; D is undetermined. CDR3 size: 15 residues. Germline CDR1 and CDR2: SGDLS and YYNGEE. CDR3 residues: CASSPSPIPYDEQFF. CDR3 sequence (DNA): TGTGCCAGCAGCCCAAGCCCCATCCCCTACGATGAGCAGTTCTTC. The full variable domain, its missing parts supplied by reference TRBV9 and TRBJ2-1, is DSGVTQTPKHLITATGQRVTLRCSPRSGDLSVYWYQQSLDQGLQFLIQYYNGEERAKGNILERFSAQQFPDLHSELNLSSLELGDSALYFCASSPSPIPYDEQFFGPGTRLTVL.

CDR3 sequence reads: CASSPVLGGVNQPQHF. The CDR3 region has the DNA TGTGCCAGCAGCCCGGTACTCGGGGGGGTCAATCAGCCCCAGCATTTT. The chain couples TRBV7-8 to TRBJ1-5; D possibly corresponds to TRBD1 (5 bases). Germline loops: CDR1 SGHVS, CDR2 FQNEAQ. This CDR3 spans 16 amino acids. Deletions cut 5 bases from V and 3 bases from J, with 17 bases between. The full variable domain, with the rest looked up from reference TRBV7-8 and TRBJ1-5, is GAGVSQSPRYKVAKRGQDVALRCDPISGHVSLFWYQQALGQGPEFLTYFQNEAQLDKSGLPSDRFFAERPEGSVSTLKIQRTQQEDSAVYLCASSPVLGGVNQPQHFGDGTRLSIL.

The V gene is TRBV27, the J gene TRBJ1-5, with 9 bases fitting TRBD1. Trimming removed 5 bases from V and 1 base from J; junction bases left unmatched: 18. Per the germline V gene, CDR1 is MNHEY and CDR2 is SMNVEV (reference sequence). CDR3 length: 20 residues. CDR3 sequence (DNA): TGTGCCAGCAGTCGAATCGGACAGGGGCATTTTGGTGGGAGCAATCAGCCCCAGCATTTT. It specifies CASSRIGQGHFGGSNQPQHF.

The CDR3 DNA is TGTGCCAGCAGGCGCGACAGCTCTGGAAACACCATATATTTT. Its protein is CASRRDSSGNTIYF. V and J are TRBV2 and TRBJ1-3; the D gene is possibly TRBD1 (5 bases). There are 14 residues in the CDR3. V was clipped by 6 bases and J by 0 bases, with 9 bases between them. Germline loops: CDR1 SNHLY, CDR2 FYNNEI.

The chain uses TRBV12-3 or TRBV12-4 and TRBJ2-2; possibly TRBD2 for D (5 bases). The germline V and J ends were trimmed by 4 bases and 8 bases, with 11 bases remaining between them. The length of the CDR3 is 13 residues. The CDR3 loop is CASSYRGEGELFF. DNA of the CDR3: TGTGCCAGCAGTTATCGGGGAGAGGGGGAGCTGTTTTTT.

The chain combines TRBV5-1 with TRBJ1-2, with 7 bases fitting TRBD1. With V trimmed by 4 bases and J by 0 bases, 6 bases remained unmatched. Germline V gene sequence: CDR1 SGHRS, CDR2 YFSETQ. The CDR3 has 15 amino acids. The CDR3 nucleotides are TGCGCCAGCAGCCTGCGACAGGGCCCTAACTATGGCTACACCTTC. Its protein product is CASSLRQGPNYGYTF.

The rearrangement links TRBV5-1 to TRBJ1-1, with 8 bases aligning to TRBD1. Germline V gene data show CDR1 as SGHRS and CDR2 as YFSETQ. The ends lost 7 bases at V and 0 bases at J; junction bases unmatched: 2. CDR3 length equals 13 residues. CDR3 bases: TGCGCCAGCGGACAGGGATTGAACACTGAAGCTTTCTTT. Translating it yields CASGQGLNTEAFF.

The chain has TRBV4-2 and TRBJ1-1; D gene ambiguous. The CDR3 contains 15 residues. Deletions cut 7 bases from V and 3 bases from J, with 18 bases between. Looked up from germline, CDR1 is LGHNA and CDR2 is YNFKEQ. Here the CDR3 DNA reads TGTGCCAGCAACCGCTTAGCGGGAGAAGACACTGAAGCTTTCTTT. This encodes CASNRLAGEDTEAFF.

V usage is TRBV6-5 and J usage is TRBJ1-5; 7 bases map to TRBD1. The CDR3 extends over 15 amino acids. The ends lost 6 bases at V and 1 base at J; junction bases unmatched: 6. Germline loops: CDR1 MNHEY, CDR2 SVGAGI. The CDR3 region has the DNA TGTGCCAGCAGACCCACAGGGGACAGCAATCAGCCCCAGCATTTT. This sequence encodes CASRPTGDSNQPQHF.

The chain joins TRBV29-1 to TRBJ2-1; 10 nucleotides align to TRBD1. This CDR3 region has 15 residues. The germline CDR1 and CDR2 sequences are SQVTM and ANQGSEA. J gave up 5 bases and V 5 bases, and 9 bases lay outside the gene matches. CDR3 sequence: CSVTTRTGGDNEQFF. CDR3 nucleotide sequence: TGCAGCGTTACCACCCGGACAGGGGGGGACAATGAGCAGTTCTTC.

The rearrangement joins TRBV2 to TRBJ2-1; 9 bases are a match to TRBD2. The CDR3 has 15 amino acids. V trimming: 5 bases; J trimming: 6 bases; junction bases outside the gene matches: 8. Per the germline V gene, CDR1 is SNHLY and CDR2 is FYNNEI. The CDR3 sequence is CASSFSGRGRNEQFF. The CDR3 nucleotides are TGTGCCAGCAGTTTTAGCGGGAGAGGGCGCAATGAGCAGTTCTTC.

This chain uses TRBV19 with TRBJ2-7, with a weak D call TRBD1 (5 bases). The germline V gene encodes CDR1 LNHDA and CDR2 SQIVND (reference sequence). The CDR3 is 15 amino acids. Deletions cut 8 bases from V and 3 bases from J, with 20 bases between. CDR3 coding DNA: TGTGCCAGTGGGGCCTCCGCTGGCCCATACTACGAGCAGTACTTC. Its protein product is CASGASAGPYYEQYF.